A single sample gave rise to the 12 T cell receptor beta chains below, sequenced in a study of T cell clonality in common variable immunodeficiency. TCRdb's table, derived via immunoSEQ multiplex PCR, lists solely in-frame clones and lacks some. The profile covers 50,000 to 60,000 clones, none occurring a single time. The sequenced sample consisted of peripheral blood mononuclear cells. The receptors shown here come from a person aged 18 to 70 in good health.

This clone came up many times. The CDR3 end is not reached by the read, which stops 3 residues before it; the germline J gene fills it in. The chain employs TRBV7-3 and TRBJ2-1, with D tentatively TRBD2 (6 bases). This CDR3 is 16 amino acids long. V lost 4 bases to trimming and J lost 6 bases, with 19 bases between them. Germline V gene lookup returns CDR1 SGHTA and CDR2 FQGTGA. The CDR3: CASSSPGLPESNEQFF. The part of the CDR3 DNA that was read is TGTGCCAGCAGCTCGCCGGGACTCCCAGAAAGCAATGAG.

This clone has a count of ten or more. The CDR3 extends 3 residues past the end of the read, so its final part is completed from the germline J gene. The V and J genes are TRBV6-2 or TRBV6-3 and TRBJ1-1; D is unclear. Germline CDR1 MNHEY, CDR2 SVGEGT. V was pared by 4 bases and J by 2 bases, with 8 bases between. The CDR3 consists of 13 residues. The covered CDR3 bases are TGTGCCAGCAGTTCCGAGACAAACACTGAA. It is translated as CASSSETNTE. The full CDR3 reads CASSSETNTEAFF.

There are many counts of this clone. The read terminates 3 residues before the CDR3 end, so the remaining end is supplied by the germline J gene. The V and J genes are TRBV20-1 and TRBJ2-3; TRBD2 matches 12 bases. The CDR3 covers 16 residues. After removal of 6 bases from V and 2 bases from J, the junction contained 9 bases not matched to a gene. Germline-derived CDR1 and CDR2 are DFQATT and SNEGSKA (reference sequence). Here the CDR3 reads CSAPTLAGGTTDTQYF. CDR3 DNA, as far as it was read: TGCAGTGCGCCAACACTAGCGGGAGGAACCACAGATACG.

This clone was observed many times. Read coverage stops 3 residues before the CDR3 terminus; the germline J gene supplies the remainder. The chain combines TRBV14 with TRBJ2-4, with D unresolved. Trimming took off 3 bases at V and 0 bases at J, with 6 bases between the two ends. Germline loops: CDR1 SGHDN, CDR2 FVKESK. The CDR3 is 14 residues long. The CDR3 loop reads CASSHRLAKNIQYF. The CDR3 DNA, read in part, is TGTGCCAGCAGCCATCGACTAGCCAAAAACATT. Combining the CDR3 with reference TRBV14 and TRBJ2-4 gives the whole variable domain EAGVTQFPSHSVIEKGQTVTLRCDPISGHDNLYWYRRVMGKEIKFLLHFVKESKQDESGMPNNRFLAERTGGTYSTLKVQPAELEDSGVYFCASSHRLAKNIQYFGAGTRLSVL.

This clone appeared many times. The covered CDR3 bases are TGTGCCAGCAGTTACAGCAGGGCGACTGAA. It translates to CASSYSRATE. The entire CDR3 protein is CASSYSRATEAFF. The chain is built from TRBV6-2 or TRBV6-3 and TRBJ1-1, with D tentatively TRBD1 (5 bases). Read data end 3 residues before the CDR3 end; the end is taken from the germline J gene. The length of the CDR3 is 13 residues. Trimming took off 2 bases at V and 5 bases at J, with 9 bases between the two ends. The V gene's germline CDR1 is MNHEY and CDR2 SVGEGT.

This clone was seen ten or more times. The CDR3 extends 3 residues past the end of the read, so its final part is completed from the germline J gene. The rearrangement joins TRBV20-1 to TRBJ2-1; D is undetermined. The CDR3 has 16 amino acids. V was shortened by 2 bases and J by 4 bases, with 18 bases between the two germline ends. Germline V gives CDR1 DFQATT, CDR2 SNEGSKA (reference sequence). CDR3 sequence: CSARLIGDKLYNEQFF. CDR3 DNA (partial): TGCAGTGCTAGACTTATCGGCGACAAATTATACAATGAG.

This clone came up many times. The CDR3 end falls 3 residues outside the read, so it is completed with the germline J gene. J is TRBJ2-2 and V is TRBV19; TRBD1 matches at 9 bases. The CDR3 runs 16 residues. After removal of 5 bases from V and 0 bases from J, the junction contained 4 bases not matched to a gene. Germline V gene data show CDR1 as LNHDA and CDR2 as SQIVND (reference sequence). CDR3: CASSGTGGTNTGELFF. The CDR3 bases that were read are TGTGCCAGTAGTGGAACAGGGGGCACGAACACCGGGGAG.

This clone was recorded many times. Read sequence stops 3 residues before the CDR3 end, and the germline J gene provides the missing end. This chain uses TRBV12-3 or TRBV12-4 with TRBJ2-7, with 7 nucleotides matching TRBD2. This CDR3 is built from 13 residues. V was pared by 7 bases and J by 2 bases, with 5 bases of the junction left unmatched. CDR3 protein: CASNRAGTYEQYF. The covered CDR3 bases are TGTGCCAGCAACCGAGCGGGAACCTACGAG.

This clone showed up many times. Here the CDR3 reads CASSPGQFYGYTF. The part of the CDR3 DNA that was read is TGTGCCAGTAGTCCCGGACAGTTCTATGGC. The chain uses TRBV19 and TRBJ1-2; possibly TRBD1 for D (6 bases). The sequence runs out 3 residues before the end of the CDR3; the remainder is reconstructed from the germline J gene. Germline V gives CDR1 LNHDA, CDR2 SQIVND (reference sequence). The CDR3 sequence is 13 residues long. V was pared by 5 bases and J by 4 bases, with 11 bases between.

This clone showed up many times. Germline is not matched at one junction end, which may reflect a read error. The CDR3 loop is CASSQDRSSYEQYF. The CDR3 DNA, read in part, is TGCGCCAGCAGCCAAGACCGTAGCTCCTACGAG. The rearrangement uses TRBV4-2 and TRBJ2-7; unclear D gene. The read ends 3 residues shy of where the CDR3 ends; the end is completed using the germline J gene. The CDR3 loop spans 14 amino acids. Germline V CDR1 and CDR2: LGHNA, YNFKEQ.

This clone came up a few times. The read falls 3 residues short of the CDR3 end, and the missing part is taken from the germline J gene. The rearrangement uses TRBV5-4 and TRBJ2-1, with TRBD1 matching over 8 bases. CDR3 size: 13 residues. Germline V lookup: CDR1 SGHNT, CDR2 YYREEE (reference sequence). The trim removed 9 bases at V and 0 bases at J, leaving 2 bases unmatched. CDR3 loop: CAIRGPSYNEQFF. CDR3 DNA, as far as it was read: TGTGCCATCAGGGGGCCCTCCTACAATGAG.

This clone was counted ten times or more. The read ends 3 residues early relative to the CDR3; the germline J gene fills the gap. The rearrangement uses TRBV2 and TRBJ1-4; perhaps TRBD1 as D (6 bases). Trimming pared 7 bases from V and 5 bases from J, leaving 20 bases between. The CDR3 spans 16 residues. Germline V gives CDR1 SNHLY, CDR2 FYNNEI. CDR3 amino acids: CASKKTRQETNEKLFF. The CDR3 DNA, read in part, is TGTGCCAGCAAGAAGACCCGACAGGAGACAAATGAAAAA.